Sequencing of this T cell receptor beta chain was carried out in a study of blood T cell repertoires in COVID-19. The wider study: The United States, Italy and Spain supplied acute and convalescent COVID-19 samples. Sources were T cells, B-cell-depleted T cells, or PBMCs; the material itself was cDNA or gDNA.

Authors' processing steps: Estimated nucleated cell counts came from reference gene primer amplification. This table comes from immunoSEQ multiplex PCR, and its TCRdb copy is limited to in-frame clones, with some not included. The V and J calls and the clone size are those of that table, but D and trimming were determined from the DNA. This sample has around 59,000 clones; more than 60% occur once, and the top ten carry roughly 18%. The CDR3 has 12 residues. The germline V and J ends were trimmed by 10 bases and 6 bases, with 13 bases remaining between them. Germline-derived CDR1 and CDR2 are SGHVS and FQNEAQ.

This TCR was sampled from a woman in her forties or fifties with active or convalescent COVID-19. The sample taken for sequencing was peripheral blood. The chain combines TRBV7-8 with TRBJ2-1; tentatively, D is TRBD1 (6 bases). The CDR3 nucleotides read TGTGCCATAACCCAGGGGCCCAATGAGCAGTTCTTC. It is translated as CAITQGPNEQFF.